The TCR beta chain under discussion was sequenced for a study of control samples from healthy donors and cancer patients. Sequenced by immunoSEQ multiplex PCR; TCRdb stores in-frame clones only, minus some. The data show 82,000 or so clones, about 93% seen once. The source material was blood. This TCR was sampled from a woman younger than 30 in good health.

The CDR3 nucleotides read TGTGCCACCGCCCGGGACAGGGGGCTGAACACCGGGGAGCTGTTTTTT. It encodes CATARDRGLNTGELFF. This chain joins TRBV24-1 and TRBJ2-2; 12 bases map to TRBD1. Losses at the gene ends were 9 bases for V and 1 base for J; bases not matched to a gene: 5. The germline gives CDR1 KGHDR, CDR2 SFDVKD. This CDR3 has 16 residues.